These 7 T cell receptor beta chains were sequenced from one sample in a study of T-cell memory formation after mild COVID-19. Each CDR3 protein gets one entry after TCRdb re-called the 5' RACE reads with MiXCR. Among 550,000 to 650,000 distinct CDR3 sequences listed, approximately 15% were seen once. Sequencing used PBMCs or a T cell subset sorted from them (not recorded which). The receptors were gathered from an adult woman who had mild COVID-19 (a few samples of this study predate the infection). Cell type and time point are not known.

This clonotype was seen more than once but under ten times. The rearrangement uses TRBV5-6 and TRBJ1-1; 11 bases are shared with TRBD1. The germline CDR1 and CDR2 sequences are SGHDT and YYEEEE. The CDR3 has 19 amino acids. Trimming removed 1 base from V and 2 bases from J; junction bases left unmatched: 13. In DNA, the CDR3 is TGTGCCAGCAGCTTGTGGTTCGGGACAGGGGGGCGAACTAACACTGAAGCTTTCTTT. Translating gives CASSLWFGTGGRTNTEAFF.

V gene TRBV6-6 combines with J gene TRBJ2-7; either TRBD1 or TRBD2 may fit D (5 bases each). V was trimmed by 7 bases and J by 1 base, leaving 23 bases between them. CDR1 and CDR2 from the germline V gene are MNHNY and SVGAGI (reference sequence). The CDR3 has 17 amino acids. The CDR3 loop is CASTSQGEGRASYEQYF. The CDR3 DNA is TGTGCCAGCACTTCCCAGGGAGAGGGGCGAGCGTCCTACGAGCAGTACTTC.

The J gene is TRBJ2-1, the V gene TRBV15, with 13 bases matching TRBD2. V was pared by 1 base and J by 15 bases, with 12 bases of the junction left unmatched. This CDR3 has 16 residues. The germline V gene has CDR1 LNHNV and CDR2 YYDKDF (reference sequence). CDR3 coding DNA: TGTGCCACCAGCAGAGGAGGCAAGGGACTAGCGGGAACCATGTTCTTC. Protein sequence: CATSRGGKGLAGTMFF.

CDR3 in DNA: TGTGCCAGCAGCTCTAGCCTCCGGGAACGCTACGAGCAGTACTTC. It encodes CASSSSLRERYEQYF. This chain links TRBV11-3 with TRBJ2-7, with TRBD2 as a possible D gene (5 bases). CDR1 and CDR2 (germline): SGHNT, YENEEA. The ends were cut back, 4 bases at V and 3 bases at J, with 16 bases in the middle. This CDR3 comprises 15 residues.

Only a few counts were recorded for this clonotype. V and J are TRBV2 and TRBJ1-5, with 8 nucleotides matching TRBD1. Germline-derived CDR1 and CDR2 are SNHLY and FYNNEI. CDR3 length equals 14 residues. V dropped 6 bases and J dropped 5; count of bases not matched to a gene: 6. The CDR3 coding sequence is TGTGCCAGCAGCCTCGGACAGGGATATCAGCCCCAGCATTTT. It specifies CASSLGQGYQPQHF.

This sequence joins TRBV15 and TRBJ2-2; D gene uncertain. The CDR3 spans 14 residues. In germline, CDR1 is LNHNV, CDR2 YYDKDF (reference sequence). V dropped 5 bases and J dropped 8 bases, with 15 bases sitting between them. Here the CDR3 reads CATSERRGPGELFF. The CDR3 bases are TGTGCCACCAGCGAACGCAGAGGCCCGGGGGAGCTGTTTTTT.

There are a few counts of this clonotype. One end of the junction does not line up with germline, which may come from a read error. The chain joins TRBV10-3 to TRBJ2-7; D is uncertain. Germline V gene sequence: CDR1 ENHRY, CDR2 SYGVKD. CDR3 length: 11 residues. The CDR3 bases are TGTGCCATCAGTGATATGGGCGAGCAGCACTTC. This codes for CAISDMGEQHF.